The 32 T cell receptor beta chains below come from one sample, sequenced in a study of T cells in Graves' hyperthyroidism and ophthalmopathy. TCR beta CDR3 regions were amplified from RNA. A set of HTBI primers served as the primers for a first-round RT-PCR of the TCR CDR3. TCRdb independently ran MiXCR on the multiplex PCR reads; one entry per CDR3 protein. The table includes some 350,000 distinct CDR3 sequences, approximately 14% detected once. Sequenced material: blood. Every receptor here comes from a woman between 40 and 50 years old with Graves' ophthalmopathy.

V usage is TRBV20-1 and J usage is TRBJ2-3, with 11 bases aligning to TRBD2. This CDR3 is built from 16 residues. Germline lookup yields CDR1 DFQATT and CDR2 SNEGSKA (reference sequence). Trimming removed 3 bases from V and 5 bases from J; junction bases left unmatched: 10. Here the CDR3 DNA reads TGCAGTGCTAGTTATCTGACTAGCGGGATGAGAGATACGCAGTATTTT. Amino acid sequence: CSASYLTSGMRDTQYF.

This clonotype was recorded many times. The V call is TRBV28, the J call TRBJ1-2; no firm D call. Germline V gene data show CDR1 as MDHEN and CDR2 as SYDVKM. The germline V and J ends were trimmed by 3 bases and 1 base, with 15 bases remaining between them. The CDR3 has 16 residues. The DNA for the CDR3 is TGTGCCAGCAGTTTGCCCAGCTTCAACCTTAACTATGGCTACACCTTC. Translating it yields CASSLPSFNLNYGYTF.

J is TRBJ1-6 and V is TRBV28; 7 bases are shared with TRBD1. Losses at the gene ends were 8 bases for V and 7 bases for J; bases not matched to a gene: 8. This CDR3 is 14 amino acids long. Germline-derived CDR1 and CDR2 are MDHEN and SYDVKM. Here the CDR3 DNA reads TGTGCCAGCGGAATGACAGGGTTAAATTCACCCCTCCACTTT. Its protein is CASGMTGLNSPLHF.

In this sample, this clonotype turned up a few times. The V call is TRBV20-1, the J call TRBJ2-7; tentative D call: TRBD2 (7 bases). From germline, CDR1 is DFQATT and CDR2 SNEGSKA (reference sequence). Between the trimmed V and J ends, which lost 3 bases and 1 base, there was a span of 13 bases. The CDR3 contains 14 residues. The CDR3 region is CSASWTRGSYEQYF. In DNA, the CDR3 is TGCAGTGCTAGTTGGACTAGGGGGTCCTACGAGCAGTACTTC.

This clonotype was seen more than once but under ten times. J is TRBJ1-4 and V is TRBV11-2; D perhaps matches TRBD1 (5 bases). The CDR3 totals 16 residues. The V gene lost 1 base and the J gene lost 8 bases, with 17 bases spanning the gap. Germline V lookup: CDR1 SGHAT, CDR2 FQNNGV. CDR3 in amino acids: CASSLVDRQGAEKLFF. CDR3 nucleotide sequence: TGTGCCAGCAGCTTAGTAGATCGGCAGGGCGCGGAAAAACTGTTTTTT.

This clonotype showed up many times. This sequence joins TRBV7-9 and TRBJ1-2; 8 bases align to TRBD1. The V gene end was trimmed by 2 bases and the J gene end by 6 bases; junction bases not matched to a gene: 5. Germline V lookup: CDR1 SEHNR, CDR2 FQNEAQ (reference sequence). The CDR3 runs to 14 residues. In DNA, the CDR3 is TGTGCCAGCAGCTTAAGGGACAGGAGTCATGGCTACACCTTC. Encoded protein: CASSLRDRSHGYTF. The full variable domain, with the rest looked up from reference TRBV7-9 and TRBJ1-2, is DTGVSQNPRHKITKRGQNVTFRCDPISEHNRLYWYRQTLGQGPEFLTYFQNEAQLEKSRLLSDRFSAERPKGSFSTLEIQRTEQGDSAMYLCASSLRDRSHGYTFGSGTRLTVV.

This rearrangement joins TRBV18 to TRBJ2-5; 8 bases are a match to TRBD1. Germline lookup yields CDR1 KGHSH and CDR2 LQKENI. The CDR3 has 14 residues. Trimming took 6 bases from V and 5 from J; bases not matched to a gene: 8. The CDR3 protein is CASSRDRTGETQYF. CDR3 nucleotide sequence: TGTGCCAGCTCCCGGGATCGGACAGGGGAGACCCAGTACTTC.

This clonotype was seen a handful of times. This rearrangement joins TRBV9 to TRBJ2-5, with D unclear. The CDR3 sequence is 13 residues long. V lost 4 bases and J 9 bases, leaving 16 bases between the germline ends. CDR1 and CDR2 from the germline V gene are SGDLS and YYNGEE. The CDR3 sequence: CASSPRITHPQYF. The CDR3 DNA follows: TGTGCCAGCAGCCCCCGCATTACCCACCCCCAGTACTTC.

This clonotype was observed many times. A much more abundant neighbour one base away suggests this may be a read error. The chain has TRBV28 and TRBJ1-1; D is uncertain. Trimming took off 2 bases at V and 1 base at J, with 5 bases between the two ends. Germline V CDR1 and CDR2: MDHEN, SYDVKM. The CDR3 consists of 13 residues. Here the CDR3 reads CASSLPGNTEAFF. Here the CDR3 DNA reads TGTGCCAGCAGTTTACCCGGGAACACTGAAGCTTTCTTT.

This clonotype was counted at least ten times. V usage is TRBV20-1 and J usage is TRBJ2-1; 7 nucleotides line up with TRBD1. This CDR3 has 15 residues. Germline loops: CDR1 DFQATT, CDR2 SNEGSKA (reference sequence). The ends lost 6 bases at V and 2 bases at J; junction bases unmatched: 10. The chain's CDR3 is CSAPRAGGPYNEQFF. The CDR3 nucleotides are TGCAGTGCCCCTAGGGCAGGGGGTCCCTACAATGAGCAGTTCTTC.

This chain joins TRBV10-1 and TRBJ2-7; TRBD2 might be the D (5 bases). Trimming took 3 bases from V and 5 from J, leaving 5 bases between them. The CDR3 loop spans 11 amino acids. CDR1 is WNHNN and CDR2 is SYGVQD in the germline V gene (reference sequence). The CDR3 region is CASSDGDEQYF. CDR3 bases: TGCGCCAGCAGTGACGGGGACGAGCAGTACTTC.

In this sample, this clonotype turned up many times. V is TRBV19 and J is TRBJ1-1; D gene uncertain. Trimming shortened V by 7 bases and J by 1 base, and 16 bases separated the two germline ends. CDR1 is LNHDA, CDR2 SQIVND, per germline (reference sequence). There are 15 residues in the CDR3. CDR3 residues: CASTLGNYQNTEAFF. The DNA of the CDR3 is TGTGCCAGTACCCTGGGGAATTACCAGAACACTGAAGCTTTCTTT.

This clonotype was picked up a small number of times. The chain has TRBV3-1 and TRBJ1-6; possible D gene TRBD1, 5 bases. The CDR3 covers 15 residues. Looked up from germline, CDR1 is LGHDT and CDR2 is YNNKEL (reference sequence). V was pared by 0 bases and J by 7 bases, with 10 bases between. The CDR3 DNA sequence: TGTGCCAGCAGCCAAGAAGAGGGGTGGAATTCACCCCTCCACTTT. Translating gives CASSQEEGWNSPLHF.

The DNA of the CDR3 is TGCAGTGCTTTCCCAGACAGGCGGGGAGAGACCCAGTACTTC. Protein product: CSAFPDRRGETQYF. The chain employs TRBV20-1 and TRBJ2-5; either TRBD1 or TRBD2 may supply D (6 bases each). The CDR3 consists of 14 residues. The V gene's germline CDR1 is DFQATT and CDR2 SNEGSKA (reference sequence). The V gene lost 5 bases and the J gene lost 4 bases, with 17 bases spanning the gap.

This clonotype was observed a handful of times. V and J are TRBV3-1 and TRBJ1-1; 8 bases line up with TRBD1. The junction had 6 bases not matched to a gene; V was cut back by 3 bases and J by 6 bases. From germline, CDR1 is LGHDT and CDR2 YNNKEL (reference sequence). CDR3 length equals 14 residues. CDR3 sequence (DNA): TGTGCCAGCAGCCACCGGGACAGGAGGTCTGAAGCTTTCTTT. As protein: CASSHRDRRSEAFF.

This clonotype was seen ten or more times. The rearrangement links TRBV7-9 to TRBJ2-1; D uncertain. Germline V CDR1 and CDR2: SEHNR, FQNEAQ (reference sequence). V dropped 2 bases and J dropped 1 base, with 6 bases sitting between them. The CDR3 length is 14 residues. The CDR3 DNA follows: TGTGCCAGCAGCTTAACGGGTTCCTACAATGAGCAGTTCTTC. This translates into CASSLTGSYNEQFF.

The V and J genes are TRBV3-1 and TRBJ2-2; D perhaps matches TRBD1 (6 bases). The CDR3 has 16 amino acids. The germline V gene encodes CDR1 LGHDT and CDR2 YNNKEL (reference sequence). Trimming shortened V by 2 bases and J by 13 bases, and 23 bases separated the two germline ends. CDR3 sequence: CASSQLRTAGGERLFF. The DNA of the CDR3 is TGTGCCAGCAGCCAACTCCGGACAGCCGGTGGAGAGAGGCTGTTTTTT.

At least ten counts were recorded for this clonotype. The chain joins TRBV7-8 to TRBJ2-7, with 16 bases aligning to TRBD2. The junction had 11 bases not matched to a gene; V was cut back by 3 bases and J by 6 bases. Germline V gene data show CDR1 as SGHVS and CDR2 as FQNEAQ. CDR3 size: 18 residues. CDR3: CASSLGLAGGPLVGEQYF. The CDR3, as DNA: TGTGCCAGCAGCTTGGGACTAGCGGGGGGGCCGCTCGTTGGCGAGCAGTACTTC.

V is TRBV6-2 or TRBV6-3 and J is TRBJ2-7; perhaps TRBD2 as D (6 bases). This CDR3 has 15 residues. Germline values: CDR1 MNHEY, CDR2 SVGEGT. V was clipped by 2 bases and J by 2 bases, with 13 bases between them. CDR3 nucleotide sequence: TGTGCCAGCAGTTACCCCAGGGAGGACCCCTACGAGCAGTACTTC. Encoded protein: CASSYPREDPYEQYF.

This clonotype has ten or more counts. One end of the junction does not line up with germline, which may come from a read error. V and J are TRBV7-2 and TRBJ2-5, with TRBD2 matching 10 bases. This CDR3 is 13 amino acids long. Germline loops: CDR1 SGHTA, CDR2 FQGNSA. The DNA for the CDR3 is TGTGCCAGCAGCCTAGCGGGAGTTGAGACCCAGTACTTC. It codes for CASSLAGVETQYF. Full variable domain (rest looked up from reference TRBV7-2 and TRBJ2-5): GAGVSQSPSNKVTEKGKDVELRCDPISGHTALYWYRQSLGQGLEFLIYFQGNSAPDKSGLPSDRFSAERTGGSVSTLTIQRTQQEDSAVYLCASSLAGVETQYFGPGTRLLVL.

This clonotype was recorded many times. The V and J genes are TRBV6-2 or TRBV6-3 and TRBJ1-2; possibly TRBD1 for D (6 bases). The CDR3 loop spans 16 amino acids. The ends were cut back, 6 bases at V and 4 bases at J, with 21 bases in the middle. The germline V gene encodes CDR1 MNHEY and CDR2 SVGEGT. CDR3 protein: CASSPGQITTLYGYTF. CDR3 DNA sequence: TGTGCCAGCAGCCCCGGACAGATCACTACGCTCTATGGCTACACCTTC.

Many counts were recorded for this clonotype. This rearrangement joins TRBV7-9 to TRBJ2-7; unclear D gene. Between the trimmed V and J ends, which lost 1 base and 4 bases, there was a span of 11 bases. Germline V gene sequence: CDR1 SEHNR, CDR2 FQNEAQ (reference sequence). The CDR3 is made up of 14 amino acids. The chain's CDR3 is CASSLVARTYEQYF. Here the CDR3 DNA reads TGTGCCAGCAGCTTAGTTGCCAGAACGTACGAGCAGTACTTC.

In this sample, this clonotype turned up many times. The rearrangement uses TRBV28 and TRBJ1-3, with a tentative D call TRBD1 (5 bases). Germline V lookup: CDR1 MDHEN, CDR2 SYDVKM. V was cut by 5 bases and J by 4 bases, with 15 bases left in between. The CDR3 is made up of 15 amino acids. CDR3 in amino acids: CASSTTARSGNTIYF. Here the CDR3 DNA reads TGTGCCAGCAGTACGACAGCCAGATCCGGAAACACCATATATTTT.

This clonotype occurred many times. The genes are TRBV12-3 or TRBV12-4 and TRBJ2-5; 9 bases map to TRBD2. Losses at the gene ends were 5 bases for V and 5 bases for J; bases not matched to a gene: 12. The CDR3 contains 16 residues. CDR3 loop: CASSLGLAGFYETQYF. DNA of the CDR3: TGTGCCAGCAGTCTGGGACTAGCCGGGTTCTATGAGACCCAGTACTTC.

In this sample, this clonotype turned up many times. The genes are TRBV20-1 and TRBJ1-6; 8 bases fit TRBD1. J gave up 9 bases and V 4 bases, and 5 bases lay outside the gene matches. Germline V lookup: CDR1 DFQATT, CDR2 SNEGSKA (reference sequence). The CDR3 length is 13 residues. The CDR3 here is CSATRDRLSPLHF. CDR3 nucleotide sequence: TGCAGTGCTACCCGGGACAGGCTTTCACCCCTCCACTTT.

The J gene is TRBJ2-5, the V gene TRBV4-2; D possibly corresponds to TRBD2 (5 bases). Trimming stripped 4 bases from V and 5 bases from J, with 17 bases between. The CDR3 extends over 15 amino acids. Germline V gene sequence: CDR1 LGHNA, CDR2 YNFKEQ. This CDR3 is CASSPGGRWEETQYF. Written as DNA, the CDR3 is TGTGCCAGCAGCCCCGGCGGGCGTTGGGAGGAGACCCAGTACTTC.

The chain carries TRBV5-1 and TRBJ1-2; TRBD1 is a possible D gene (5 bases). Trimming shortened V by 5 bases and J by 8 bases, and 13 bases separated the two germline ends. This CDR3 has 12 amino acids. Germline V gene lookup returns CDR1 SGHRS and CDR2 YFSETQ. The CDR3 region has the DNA TGCGCCAGCAGTTCGGGGACGGAGGGCTACACCTTC. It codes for CASSSGTEGYTF.

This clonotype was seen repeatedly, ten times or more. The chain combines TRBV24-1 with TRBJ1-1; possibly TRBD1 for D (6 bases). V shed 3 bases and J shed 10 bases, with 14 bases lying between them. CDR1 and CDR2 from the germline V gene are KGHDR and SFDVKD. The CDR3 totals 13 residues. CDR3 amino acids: CATSDSRQAGAFF. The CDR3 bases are TGTGCCACCAGTGATAGTAGACAGGCCGGAGCTTTCTTT.

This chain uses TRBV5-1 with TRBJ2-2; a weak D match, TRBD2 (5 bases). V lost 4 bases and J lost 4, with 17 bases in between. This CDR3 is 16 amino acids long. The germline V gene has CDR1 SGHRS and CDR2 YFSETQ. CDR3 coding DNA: TGCGCCAGCAGCCCGGAGGCAGTCCGAACCACCGGGGAGCTGTTTTTT. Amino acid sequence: CASSPEAVRTTGELFF.

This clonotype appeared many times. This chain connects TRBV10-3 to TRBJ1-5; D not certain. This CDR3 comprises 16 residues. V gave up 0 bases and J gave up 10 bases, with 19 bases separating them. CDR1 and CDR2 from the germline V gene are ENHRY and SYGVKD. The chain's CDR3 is CAISESIGGKASPQHF. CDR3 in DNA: TGTGCCATCAGTGAGTCCATTGGAGGGAAGGCCAGCCCCCAGCATTTT.

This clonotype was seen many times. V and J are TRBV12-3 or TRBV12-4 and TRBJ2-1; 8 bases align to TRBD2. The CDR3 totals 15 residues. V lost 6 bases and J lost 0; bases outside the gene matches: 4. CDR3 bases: TGTGCCAGCAGGACTAGCGCGAGCTCCTACAATGAGCAGTTCTTC. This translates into CASRTSASSYNEQFF.

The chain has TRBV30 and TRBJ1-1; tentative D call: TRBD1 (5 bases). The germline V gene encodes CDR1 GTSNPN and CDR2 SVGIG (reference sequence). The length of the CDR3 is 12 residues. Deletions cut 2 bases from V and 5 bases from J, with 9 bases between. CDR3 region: CAWSIWGTEAFF. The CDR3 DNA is TGTGCCTGGAGTATCTGGGGGACTGAAGCTTTCTTT.